This TCR beta chain was documented in a study of T-cell memory formation after mild COVID-19. Study summary: TCR clusters were mostly confined to one donor each. Study-wide results and limits: Researchers report contracting CD4+ clones mostly in CM and EM, with CD8+ clones in EMRA.

On this clonotype itself: Antigen unknown.

TCR alpha and TCR beta cDNA libraries carrying sample barcodes and UMIs were produced by 5'RACE using constant-segment primers. TCRdb re-called the 5' RACE reads with MiXCR, one entry per CDR3 protein. The profile shows roughly 550,000 distinct CDR3 sequences, roughly 21% of them singletons. V was clipped by 1 base and J by 6 bases, with 21 bases between them. Germline values: CDR1 SGDLS, CDR2 YYNGEE. This CDR3 comprises 17 residues. Sequencing was done on a sample of PBMCs or a T cell subset sorted from them (not recorded which). The clonotype was recovered from an adult woman who had mild COVID-19 (a few samples of this study predate the infection). Cell type and time point are not known. V and J are TRBV9 and TRBJ2-3, with D unclear. The CDR3 spells CASSVLSGYTNMDTQYF. The CDR3 nucleotides are TGTGCCAGCAGCGTACTGTCAGGATATACGAACATGGATACGCAGTATTTT.